These 28 T cell receptor beta chains were all obtained from the same sample, sequenced in a study of shared clonotypes between healthy human individuals. Assay used: immunoSEQ multiplex PCR; TCRdb lists only in-frame clones, some missing. This table has 640,000 or so clones, about two thirds appearing once. The sequencing sample was made of memory CD4+ T cells sorted from blood. The subset is: CD45RA-negative fraction. All receptors derive from a woman in her 30s in good health.

The chain uses TRBV30 and TRBJ2-3, with D possibly being TRBD2 (6 bases). The CDR3 covers 12 residues. Trimming stripped 4 bases from V and 8 bases from J, with 13 bases between. The germline CDR1 and CDR2 sequences are GTSNPN and SVGIG (reference sequence). The CDR3 nucleotides read TGTGCCTGGAACCGACTAGAGACTACGCAGTATTTT. Amino acid sequence: CAWNRLETTQYF.

This rearrangement joins TRBV30 to TRBJ2-2; 9 positions agree with TRBD1. Germline CDR1 and CDR2: GTSNPN and SVGIG (reference sequence). The ends lost 1 base at V and 0 bases at J; junction bases unmatched: 3. There are 16 residues in the CDR3. DNA of the CDR3: TGTGCCTGGAGTGCCTGGGACAGGGCGAACACCGGGGAGCTGTTTTTT. Translated: CAWSAWDRANTGELFF.

The chain links TRBV2 to TRBJ2-5; 9 nucleotides align to TRBD2. The germline CDR1 and CDR2 sequences are SNHLY and FYNNEI. The junction had 4 bases not matched to a gene; V was cut back by 3 bases and J by 5 bases. CDR3 length: 14 amino acids. DNA of the CDR3: TGTGCCAGCAGTGAGCGGGAGGGCCGGGAGACCCAGTACTTC. Translated: CASSEREGRETQYF.

The CDR3 DNA follows: TGCGCCAGCAGCGAGGGGGCAGAGAACTATGGCTACACCTTC. Translating gives CASSEGAENYGYTF. This chain uses TRBV10-2 with TRBJ1-2, with TRBD1 matching over 7 bases. The germline V gene has CDR1 WSHSY and CDR2 SAAADI. The V gene end was trimmed by 6 bases and the J gene end by 2 bases; junction bases not matched to a gene: 6. The CDR3 contains 14 residues.

This clone was observed a single time. The chain has TRBV6-1 and TRBJ2-1; TRBD2 matches at 8 bases. The ends lost 3 bases at V and 12 bases at J; junction bases unmatched: 4. CDR3 length equals 12 residues. Germline V CDR1 and CDR2: MNHNS, SASEGT. This chain's CDR3 is CASSERLARQFF. CDR3 nucleotides: TGTGCCAGCAGTGAGAGACTAGCGAGGCAGTTCTTC.

V is TRBV28 and J is TRBJ1-3; 7 bases map to TRBD1. Germline loops: CDR1 MDHEN, CDR2 SYDVKM. J was trimmed by 8 bases and V by 5 bases; bases with no gene match: 9. CDR3 length: 14 residues. The CDR3 loop reads CASSPHDREDTIYF. Here the CDR3 DNA reads TGTGCCAGCAGTCCACACGACAGGGAGGACACCATATATTTT.

This sequence joins TRBV2 and TRBJ2-5; no definite D call. The CDR3 sequence is 13 residues long. Trimming removed 5 bases from V and 2 bases from J, with 9 bases in between. CDR1 is SNHLY, CDR2 FYNNEI, per germline. The CDR3 sequence is CASSPFLQETQYF. Written as DNA, the CDR3 is TGTGCCAGCAGTCCATTTTTACAAGAGACCCAGTACTTC.

The chain links TRBV28 to TRBJ2-3; the D gene is possibly TRBD2 (5 bases). The CDR3 loop spans 13 amino acids. The V gene lost 6 bases and the J gene lost 1 base, with 8 bases spanning the gap. CDR1 and CDR2 from the germline V gene are MDHEN and SYDVKM. CDR3: CASRKGGTDTQYF. The CDR3 coding sequence is TGTGCCAGCAGGAAGGGAGGCACAGATACGCAGTATTTT.

V usage is TRBV9 and J usage is TRBJ2-3, with D possibly matching TRBD2 (5 bases). Trimming shortened V by 4 bases and J by 8 bases, and 14 bases separated the two germline ends. Germline lookup yields CDR1 SGDLS and CDR2 YYNGEE. The CDR3 has 13 amino acids. CDR3 amino acids: CASSLPTSGTQYF. The CDR3 DNA is TGTGCCAGCAGCCTACCGACGAGCGGTACGCAGTATTTT.

CDR3 bases: TGTGCCAGCTCACGGGGACAGGGAAGCGAGACCCAGTACTTC. Amino acid sequence: CASSRGQGSETQYF. This chain uses TRBV18 with TRBJ2-5; 9 nucleotides agree with TRBD1. With 4 bases clipped from V and 5 bases from J, the junction kept 5 bases outside the gene matches. The CDR3 consists of 14 residues. Germline lookup yields CDR1 KGHSH and CDR2 LQKENI.

The V and J genes are TRBV6-5 and TRBJ2-7, with a tentative D call TRBD2 (5 bases). The CDR3 extends over 15 amino acids. The germline V gene encodes CDR1 MNHEY and CDR2 SVGAGI. Trimming shortened V by 0 bases and J by 2 bases, and 11 bases separated the two germline ends. CDR3: CASSYSRVDTYEQYF. The CDR3 DNA reads as TGTGCCAGCAGTTACTCGAGGGTAGATACCTACGAGCAGTACTTC.

The chain employs TRBV7-9 and TRBJ2-7; 11 bases agree with TRBD2. CDR3 length equals 14 residues. Germline assignment: CDR1 SEHNR and CDR2 FQNEAQ (reference sequence). Trimming removed 5 bases from V and 2 bases from J; junction bases left unmatched: 2. CDR3 DNA: TGTGCCAGCAGCCGACTAGCGGGGACCTACGAGCAGTACTTC. Amino acids: CASSRLAGTYEQYF.

In its sample, this clone was seen once. This chain joins TRBV25-1 and TRBJ1-3; D is undetermined. This CDR3 comprises 15 residues. V was pared by 3 bases and J by 0 bases, with 9 bases between. CDR1 is MGHDK and CDR2 is SYGVNS in the germline V gene. The CDR3 spells CASSEAGTSGNTIYF. The CDR3 bases are TGTGCCAGCAGTGAGGCAGGAACCTCTGGAAACACCATATATTTT.

The chain couples TRBV5-6 to TRBJ2-7; TRBD1 is a possible D gene (6 bases). Germline loops: CDR1 SGHDT, CDR2 YYEEEE. This CDR3 has 16 amino acids. With 1 base removed from V and 4 bases from J, the gap between germline ends came to 18 bases. This chain's CDR3 is CASSLQGTPVGYEQYF. CDR3 coding DNA: TGTGCCAGCAGCTTGCAGGGGACCCCGGTTGGGTACGAGCAGTACTTC.

The V and J genes are TRBV20-1 and TRBJ1-2; 7 positions match TRBD1. Per the germline V gene, CDR1 is DFQATT and CDR2 is SNEGSKA (reference sequence). J lost 7 bases, V lost 6 bases, and 5 bases had no gene match. The CDR3 has 11 amino acids. The CDR3 DNA is TGCAGTGCCCCGGACAGGAGTGGCTACACCTTC. Residues: CSAPDRSGYTF.

The chain recombines TRBV7-9 with TRBJ1-4, with D perhaps matching TRBD1 (5 bases). CDR3 size: 15 residues. Looked up from germline, CDR1 is SEHNR and CDR2 is FQNEAQ (reference sequence). V lost 5 bases to trimming and J lost 2 bases, with 12 bases between them. In DNA, the CDR3 is TGTGCCAGCAGCCGATTCGGGGCCACTAATGAAAAACTGTTTTTT. Translating it yields CASSRFGATNEKLFF.

In its sample, this clone was seen many times. The V and J genes are TRBV29-1 and TRBJ1-2; 12 nucleotides align to TRBD1. This CDR3 region has 17 residues. With 6 bases clipped from V and 0 bases from J, the junction kept 11 bases outside the gene matches. Germline V lookup: CDR1 SQVTM, CDR2 ANQGSEA. The CDR3 loop is CSVPLGTGGSANYGYTF. The DNA of the CDR3 is TGCAGCGTCCCTCTAGGGACAGGGGGCTCGGCTAACTATGGCTACACCTTC.

The V call is TRBV14, the J call TRBJ2-7; D is possibly TRBD1 or TRBD2 (8 bases each). In germline, CDR1 is SGHDN, CDR2 FVKESK. This CDR3 has 15 amino acids. The germline V and J ends were trimmed by 4 bases and 3 bases, with 16 bases remaining between them. CDR3: CASSPWTGTSYEQYF. CDR3 in DNA: TGTGCCAGCAGCCCTTGGACAGGGACTAGCTACGAGCAGTACTTC. The full variable domain, with the rest looked up from reference TRBV14 and TRBJ2-7, is EAGVTQFPSHSVIEKGQTVTLRCDPISGHDNLYWYRRVMGKEIKFLLHFVKESKQDESGMPNNRFLAERTGGTYSTLKVQPAELEDSGVYFCASSPWTGTSYEQYFGPGTRLTVT.

The rearrangement links TRBV27 to TRBJ1-4; D call uncertain. The length of the CDR3 is 15 residues. The germline V gene has CDR1 MNHEY and CDR2 SMNVEV (reference sequence). Trimming cost V 4 bases and J 0 bases, with 9 bases left between them. The CDR3 nucleotides read TGTGCCAGCAGTTCAGATGGGGCAACTAATGAAAAACTGTTTTTT. Translation gives CASSSDGATNEKLFF.

This clone has just one count. The chain carries TRBV2 and TRBJ2-1; 11 bases map to TRBD2. There are 16 residues in the CDR3. The ends lost 6 bases at V and 3 bases at J; junction bases unmatched: 7. The V gene's germline CDR1 is SNHLY and CDR2 FYNNEI. CDR3 protein: CASRLLAGGNYNEQFF. CDR3 bases: TGTGCCAGCAGACTCTTAGCGGGAGGGAACTACAATGAGCAGTTCTTC.

The J gene is TRBJ1-3, the V gene TRBV28; tentative D call: TRBD1 (5 bases). Deletions cut 0 bases from V and 1 base from J, with 7 bases between. The CDR3 runs 15 residues. Germline V CDR1 and CDR2: MDHEN, SYDVKM. CDR3 loop: CASSLWAGSGNTIYF. The CDR3 nucleotides read TGTGCCAGCAGTTTATGGGCAGGGTCTGGAAACACCATATATTTT.

The genes are TRBV5-1 and TRBJ2-4, with 9 positions matching TRBD2. This CDR3 region has 15 residues. The germline V gene has CDR1 SGHRS and CDR2 YFSETQ. With V trimmed by 1 base and J by 5 bases, 4 bases remained unmatched. The DNA for the CDR3 is TGCGCCAGCAGCTTGTTAGCGGGAGTTCAAAACATTCAGTACTTC. Its translation is CASSLLAGVQNIQYF.

The chain joins TRBV7-7 to TRBJ2-5, with TRBD2 identical over 11 bases. Germline V gives CDR1 SSHAT, CDR2 FNYEAQ (reference sequence). Germline trimming cut 1 base from V and 6 bases from J; bases unmatched to any gene: 4. This CDR3 is built from 15 residues. The CDR3 region is CASSLELAGVQTQYF. CDR3 nucleotide sequence: TGTGCCAGCAGCTTAGAACTAGCGGGAGTACAGACCCAGTACTTC.

As for this clone: Other nucleotide sequences from this sample produce the same CDR3. The chain has TRBV2 and TRBJ2-1; 12 bases match TRBD2. The junction had 5 bases not matched to a gene; V was cut back by 4 bases and J by 7 bases. Germline assignment: CDR1 SNHLY and CDR2 FYNNEI. CDR3 length: 15 amino acids. The DNA for the CDR3 is TGTGCCAGCAGTGCCCTAGCGGGAGGGGGGAATGAGCAGTTCTTC. This translates into CASSALAGGGNEQFF.

The table lists this clone with a count of one. The rearrangement joins TRBV7-2 to TRBJ1-5; D unresolved. The CDR3 contains 13 residues. In germline, CDR1 is SGHTA, CDR2 FQGNSA. Trimming removed 1 base at V and 6 bases at J, with 7 bases between. CDR3 amino acids: CASSLDPSQPQHF. CDR3 nucleotides: TGTGCCAGCAGCTTAGACCCTAGTCAGCCCCAGCATTTT. The full variable domain, in which reference TRBV7-2 and TRBJ1-5 provide the parts outside the CDR3, is GAGVSQSPSNKVTEKGKDVELRCDPISGHTALYWYRQSLGQGLEFLIYFQGNSAPDKSGLPSDRFSAERTGGSVSTLTIQRTQQEDSAVYLCASSLDPSQPQHFGDGTRLSIL.

This clone came up many times. The rearrangement uses TRBV5-1 and TRBJ1-3, with D unclear. V was pared by 2 bases and J by 0 bases, with 15 bases between. CDR1 SGHRS and CDR2 YFSETQ come from the germline V gene. The CDR3 runs 17 residues. The CDR3 loop is CASSFGQELSSGNTIYF. CDR3 sequence (DNA): TGCGCCAGCAGCTTCGGCCAGGAGCTAAGCTCTGGAAACACCATATATTTT.

The chain employs TRBV5-8 and TRBJ2-1, with a tentative D call TRBD1 (5 bases). The CDR3 is made up of 12 amino acids. The germline CDR1 and CDR2 sequences are SGHTS and YDEGEE. V lost 1 base to trimming and J lost 11 bases, with 10 bases between them. In nucleotides, the CDR3 is TGTGCCAGCAGCTTGCGGCAGGGAAAGCAGTTCTTC. As protein: CASSLRQGKQFF.

The chain carries TRBV7-2 and TRBJ1-1, with 7 bases matching TRBD1. Germline V gene lookup returns CDR1 SGHTA and CDR2 FQGNSA. The CDR3 runs to 14 residues. Trimming removed 1 base from V and 5 bases from J; junction bases left unmatched: 4. Here the CDR3 DNA reads TGTGCCAGCAGCTTAGTGCAGGGGGGGACTGAAGCTTTCTTT. The encoded protein is CASSLVQGGTEAFF.